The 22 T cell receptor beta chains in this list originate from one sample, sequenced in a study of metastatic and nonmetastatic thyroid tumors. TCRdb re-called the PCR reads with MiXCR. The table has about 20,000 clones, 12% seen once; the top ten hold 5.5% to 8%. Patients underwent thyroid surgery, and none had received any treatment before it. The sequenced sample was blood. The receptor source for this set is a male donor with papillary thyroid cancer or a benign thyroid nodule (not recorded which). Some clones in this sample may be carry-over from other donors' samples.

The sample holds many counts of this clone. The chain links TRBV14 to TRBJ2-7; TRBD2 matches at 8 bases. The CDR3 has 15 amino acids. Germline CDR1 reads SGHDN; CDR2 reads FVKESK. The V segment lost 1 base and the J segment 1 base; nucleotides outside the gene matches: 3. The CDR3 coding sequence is TGTGCCAGCAGCCAAGGTGCTAGCGGGTCCTACGAGCAGTACTTC. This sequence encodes CASSQGASGSYEQYF.

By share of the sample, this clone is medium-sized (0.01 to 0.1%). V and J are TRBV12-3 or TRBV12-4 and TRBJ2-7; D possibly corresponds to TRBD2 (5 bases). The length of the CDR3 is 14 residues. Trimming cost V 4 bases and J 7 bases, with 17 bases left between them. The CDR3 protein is CASSSGSPYKEQYF. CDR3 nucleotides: TGTGCCAGCAGTTCGGGATCCCCGTATAAGGAGCAGTACTTC.

CDR3 region: CASSPGELQSGELFF. The CDR3 region has the DNA TGCGCCAGCAGCCCCGGGGAGCTACAGTCCGGGGAGCTGTTTTTT. The V gene is TRBV5-1, the J gene TRBJ2-2; D might be TRBD2 (5 bases). The CDR3 sequence is 15 residues long. Germline-derived CDR1 and CDR2 are SGHRS and YFSETQ. Trimming pared 4 bases from V and 6 bases from J, leaving 16 bases between.

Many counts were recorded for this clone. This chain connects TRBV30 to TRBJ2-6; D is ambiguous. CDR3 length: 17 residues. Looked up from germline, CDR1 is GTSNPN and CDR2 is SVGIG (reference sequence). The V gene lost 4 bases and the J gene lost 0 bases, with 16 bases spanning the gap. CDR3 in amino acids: CAWTPKGFLSGANVLTF. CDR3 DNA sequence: TGTGCCTGGACCCCAAAGGGATTCCTCTCTGGGGCCAACGTCCTGACTTTC.

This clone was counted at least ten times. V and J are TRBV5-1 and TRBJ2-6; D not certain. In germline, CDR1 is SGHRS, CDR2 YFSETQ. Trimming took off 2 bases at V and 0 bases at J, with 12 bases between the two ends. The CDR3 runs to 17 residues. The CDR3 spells CASSFQPGDSGANVLTF. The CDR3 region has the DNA TGCGCCAGCAGCTTCCAGCCGGGCGACTCTGGGGCCAACGTCCTGACTTTC. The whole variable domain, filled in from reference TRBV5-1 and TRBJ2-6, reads KAGVTQTPRYLIKTRGQQVTLSCSPISGHRSVSWYQQTPGQGLQFLFEYFSETQRNKGNFPGRFSGRQFSNSRSEMNVSTLELGDSALYLCASSFQPGDSGANVLTFGAGSRLTVL.

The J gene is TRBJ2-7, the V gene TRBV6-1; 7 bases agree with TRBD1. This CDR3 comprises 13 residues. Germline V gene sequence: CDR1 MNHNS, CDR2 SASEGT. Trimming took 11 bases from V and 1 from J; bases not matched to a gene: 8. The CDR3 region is CAAGRQGSYEQYF. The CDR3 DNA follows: TGTGCCGCCGGTCGACAGGGTTCCTACGAGCAGTACTTC.

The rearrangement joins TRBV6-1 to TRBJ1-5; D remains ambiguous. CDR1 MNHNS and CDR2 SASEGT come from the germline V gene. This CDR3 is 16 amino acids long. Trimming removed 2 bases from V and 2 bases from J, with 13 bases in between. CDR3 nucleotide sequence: TGTGCCAGCAGTGAATCGATAGCAGGCGGCAATCAGCCCCAGCATTTT. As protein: CASSESIAGGNQPQHF.

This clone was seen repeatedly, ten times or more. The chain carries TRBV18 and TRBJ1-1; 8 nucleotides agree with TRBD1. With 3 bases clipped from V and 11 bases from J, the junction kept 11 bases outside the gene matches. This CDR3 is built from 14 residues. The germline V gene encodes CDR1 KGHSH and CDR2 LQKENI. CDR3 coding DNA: TGTGCCAGCTCACCCCAGCCAGGGGGCGAAGGGGCTTTCTTT. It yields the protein CASSPQPGGEGAFF.

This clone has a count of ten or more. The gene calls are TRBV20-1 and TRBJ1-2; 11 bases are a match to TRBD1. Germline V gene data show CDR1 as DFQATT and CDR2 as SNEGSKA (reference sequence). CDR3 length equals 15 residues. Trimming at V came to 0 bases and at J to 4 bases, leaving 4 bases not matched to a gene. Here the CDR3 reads CSARDRDRGIYGYTF. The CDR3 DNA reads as TGCAGTGCTAGAGATCGGGACAGGGGGATCTATGGCTACACCTTC.

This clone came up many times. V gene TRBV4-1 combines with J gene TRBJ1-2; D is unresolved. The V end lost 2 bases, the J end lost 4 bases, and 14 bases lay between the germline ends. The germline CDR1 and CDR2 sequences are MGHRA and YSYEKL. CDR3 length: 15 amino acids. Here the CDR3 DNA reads TGCGCCAGCAGCCAACCGGAGAAGGGTTTCTATGGCTACACCTTC. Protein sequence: CASSQPEKGFYGYTF.

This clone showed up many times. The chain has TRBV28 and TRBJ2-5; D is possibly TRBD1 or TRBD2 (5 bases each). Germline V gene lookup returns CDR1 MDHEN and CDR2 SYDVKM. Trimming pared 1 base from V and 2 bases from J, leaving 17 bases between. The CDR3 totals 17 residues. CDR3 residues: CASSLSETGPEQETQYF. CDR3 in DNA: TGTGCCAGCAGTTTATCGGAGACGGGGCCGGAACAAGAGACCCAGTACTTC.

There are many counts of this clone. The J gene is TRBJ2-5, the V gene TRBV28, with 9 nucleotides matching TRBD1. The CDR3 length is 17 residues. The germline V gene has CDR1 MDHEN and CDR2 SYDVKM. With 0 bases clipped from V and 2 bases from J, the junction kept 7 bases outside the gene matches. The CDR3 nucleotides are TGTGCCAGCAGTTTATGGTGGACAGGGGAGGGGCAAGAGACCCAGTACTTC. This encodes CASSLWWTGEGQETQYF.

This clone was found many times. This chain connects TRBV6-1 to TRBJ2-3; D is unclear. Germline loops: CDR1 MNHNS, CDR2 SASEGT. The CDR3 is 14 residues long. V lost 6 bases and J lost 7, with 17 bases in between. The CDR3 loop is CASRSLSGVNTQYF. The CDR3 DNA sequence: TGTGCCAGCAGGTCCCTTTCAGGCGTAAATACGCAGTATTTT.

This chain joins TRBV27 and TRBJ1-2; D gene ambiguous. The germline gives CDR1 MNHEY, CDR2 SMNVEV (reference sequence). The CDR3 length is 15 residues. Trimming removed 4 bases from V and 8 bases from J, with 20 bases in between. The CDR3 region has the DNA TGTGCCAGCAGTTCTCACGGGATGCAGTATGAGGGCTACACCTTC. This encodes CASSSHGMQYEGYTF.

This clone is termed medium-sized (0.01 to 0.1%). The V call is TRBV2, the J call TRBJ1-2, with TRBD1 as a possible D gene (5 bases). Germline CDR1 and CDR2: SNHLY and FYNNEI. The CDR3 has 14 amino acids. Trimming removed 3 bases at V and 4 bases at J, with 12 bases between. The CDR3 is CASSDTGRGYGYTF. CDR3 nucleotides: TGTGCCAGCAGTGACACGGGGCGCGGCTATGGCTACACCTTC.

The CDR3 coding sequence is TGCAGCGTTGAAGCAGACTCCGAATCCTACGAGCAGTACTTC. Protein: CSVEADSESYEQYF. The chain recombines TRBV29-1 with TRBJ2-7, with D uncertain. Germline CDR1 is SQVTM and CDR2 is ANQGSEA. The V end was cut by 1 base, the J end by 1 base, with 11 bases between. CDR3 size: 14 residues.

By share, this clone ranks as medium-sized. CDR3 amino acids: CASSRPGVGNSPLHF. The DNA of the CDR3 is TGTGCCAGCAGCCGCCCCGGGGTCGGTAATTCACCCCTCCACTTT. The rearrangement links TRBV3-1 to TRBJ1-6, with D unresolved. V lost 4 bases and J lost 6, with 13 bases in between. Germline V gives CDR1 LGHDT, CDR2 YNNKEL (reference sequence). This CDR3 contains 15 residues.

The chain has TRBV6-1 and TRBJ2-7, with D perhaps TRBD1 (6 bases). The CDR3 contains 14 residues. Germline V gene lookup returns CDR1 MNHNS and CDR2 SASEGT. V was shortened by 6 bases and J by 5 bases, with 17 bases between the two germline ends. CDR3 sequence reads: CASRSYRVPNEQYF. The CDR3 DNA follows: TGTGCCAGCAGATCCTACAGGGTGCCGAACGAGCAGTACTTC.

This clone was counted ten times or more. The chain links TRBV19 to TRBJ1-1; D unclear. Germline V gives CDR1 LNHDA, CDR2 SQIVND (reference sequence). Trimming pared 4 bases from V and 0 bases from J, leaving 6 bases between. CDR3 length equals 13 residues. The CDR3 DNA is TGTGCCAGTAGTAATGCCCTGAACACTGAAGCTTTCTTT. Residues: CASSNALNTEAFF.

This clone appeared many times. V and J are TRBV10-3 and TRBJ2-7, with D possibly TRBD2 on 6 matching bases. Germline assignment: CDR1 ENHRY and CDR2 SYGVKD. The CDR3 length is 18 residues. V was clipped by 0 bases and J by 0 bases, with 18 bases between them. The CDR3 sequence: CAISESSPPGSGSYEQYF. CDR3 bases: TGTGCCATCAGTGAGTCGTCTCCCCCGGGTAGCGGCTCCTACGAGCAGTACTTC.

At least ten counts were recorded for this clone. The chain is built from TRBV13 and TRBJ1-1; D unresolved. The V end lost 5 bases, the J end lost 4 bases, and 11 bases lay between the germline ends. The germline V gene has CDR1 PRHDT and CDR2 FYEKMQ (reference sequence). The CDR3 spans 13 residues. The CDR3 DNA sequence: TGTGCCAGCAGCCCCGAACGGGGCACTGAAGCTTTCTTT. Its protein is CASSPERGTEAFF.

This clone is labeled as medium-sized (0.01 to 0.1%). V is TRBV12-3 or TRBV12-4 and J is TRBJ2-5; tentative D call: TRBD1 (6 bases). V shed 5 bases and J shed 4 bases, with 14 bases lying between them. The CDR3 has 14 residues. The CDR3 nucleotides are TGTGCCAGCAGTCCCTCAGGGGTCCCAGAGACCCAGTACTTC. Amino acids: CASSPSGVPETQYF.